These 25 T cell receptor beta chains originate from one sample sequenced in a study of CD8+CD57+ T cells in acquired aplastic anemia. The template for TCR beta VDJ and CDR3 sequence profiling was genomic DNA. TCRdb re-called the reads through MiXCR, storing one row per CDR3 protein. This table has some 170,000 distinct CDR3 sequences, 55% to 65% appearing once. Sequencing involved patients with CD8+CD57+ cell expansion previously shown by flow cytometry. Sequencing used sorted CD4+, CD8+, or CD8+CD57+ T cells (not recorded which) from PBMCs. The receptors were gathered from a human donor with aplastic anemia.

A remark on this clonotype: Germline and junction disagree at one end, which may indicate a read error. The chain employs TRBV7-9 and TRBJ2-3; 8 nucleotides match TRBD2. The CDR3 has 17 residues. Germline V gene lookup returns CDR1 SEHNR and CDR2 FQNEAQ (reference sequence). CDR3 sequence reads: CASSPVGAGASTDTQYF. CDR3 DNA: TGCGCCAGCAGCCCAGTCGGAGCGGGAGCTAGCACAGATACGCAGTATTTT.

The V and J genes are TRBV2 and TRBJ1-1; D remains unclear. The CDR3 has 15 residues. Germline CDR1 is SNHLY and CDR2 is FYNNEI. The germline V and J ends were trimmed by 4 bases and 1 base, with 13 bases remaining between them. This CDR3 reads CASSGSSGRNTEAFF. As DNA, the CDR3 is TGTGCCAGCAGTGGATCATCCGGACGGAACACTGAAGCTTTCTTT.

To note about this clonotype: A read error may produce the germline difference seen at one junction end. The V gene is TRBV5-4, the J gene TRBJ2-7; D is uncertain. The CDR3 sequence is 12 residues long. Germline values: CDR1 SGHNT, CDR2 YYREEE (reference sequence). CDR3 bases: TGCGCCAGCAGCTCCGTGAGTACCGCGCAGTACTTC. This translates into CASSSVSTAQYF.

This clonotype occurred many times. The J gene is TRBJ1-1, the V gene TRBV11-2; 7 nucleotides agree with TRBD1. V lost 2 bases and J lost 3; bases outside the gene matches: 6. In germline, CDR1 is SGHAT, CDR2 FQNNGV. The CDR3 extends over 15 amino acids. The CDR3 coding sequence is TGTGCCAGCAGCTTATTCCGCGACAGGGACACTGAAGCTTTCTTT. It is translated as CASSLFRDRDTEAFF.

This clonotype has a count of ten or more. This chain uses TRBV2 with TRBJ2-1; TRBD2 matches 9 bases. This CDR3 comprises 15 residues. The trim removed 6 bases at V and 8 bases at J, leaving 11 bases unmatched. Germline CDR1 and CDR2: SNHLY and FYNNEI. CDR3 residues: CASRVAGVPIDEQFF. For the CDR3, the DNA is TGTGCCAGCAGGGTAGCGGGGGTGCCAATCGATGAGCAGTTCTTC.

At least ten counts were recorded for this clonotype. The rearrangement joins TRBV30 to TRBJ2-7; no firm D call. V lost 2 bases and J 5 bases, leaving 7 bases between the germline ends. Germline CDR1 and CDR2: GTSNPN and SVGIG (reference sequence). This CDR3 region has 11 residues. The CDR3 sequence is CAWSLGNEQYF. The CDR3 DNA sequence: TGTGCCTGGAGTCTAGGCAACGAGCAGTACTTC. Full variable domain (outside the CDR3, taken from reference TRBV30 and TRBJ2-7): SQTIHQWPATLVQPVGSPLSLECTVEGTSNPNLYWYRQAAGRGLQLLFYSVGIGQISSEVPQNLSASRPQDRQFILSSKKLLLSDSGFYLCAWSLGNEQYFGPGTRLTVT.

This sequence joins TRBV7-8 and TRBJ2-7, with no clear D. Trimming took off 1 base at V and 0 bases at J, with 4 bases between the two ends. CDR3 size: 13 residues. CDR1 and CDR2 from the germline V gene are SGHVS and FQNEAQ. In nucleotides, the CDR3 is TGTGCCAGCAGCTTAGAGAGCTCCTACGAGCAGTACTTC. It codes for CASSLESSYEQYF.

The count of this clonotype is one. One end of the junction fails to match germline, which may point to a read error. The chain is built from TRBV30 and TRBJ1-1, with D perhaps matching TRBD1 (5 bases). The V gene's germline CDR1 is GTSNPN and CDR2 SVGIG (reference sequence). CDR3 length equals 12 residues. The CDR3 loop is CAWNWGNTEGFF. For the CDR3, the DNA is TGTGCCTGGAACTGGGGGAACACTGAAGGTTTCTTT.

The count of this clonotype is one. The J gene is TRBJ1-6, the V gene TRBV11-1; tentative D call: TRBD1 (6 bases). Trimming took 0 bases from V and 9 from J, leaving 21 bases between them. The CDR3 runs 18 residues. Germline values: CDR1 SGHAT, CDR2 FQDESV (reference sequence). CDR3 region: CASSLAPRHHTGCSPLHF. The CDR3 DNA sequence: TGTGCCAGCAGCTTAGCGCCGAGACACCATACAGGGTGTTCACCCCTCCACTTT.

CDR3 region: CASIQGNGDTGELFF. The CDR3 DNA reads TGCGCCAGCATCCAGGGGAATGGGGACACCGGGGAGCTGTTTTTT. The rearrangement links TRBV10-2 to TRBJ2-2, with D perhaps TRBD1 (6 bases). Per germline, CDR1 WSHSY and CDR2 SAAADI. CDR3 length: 15 amino acids. The V end lost 7 bases, the J end lost 3 bases, and 15 bases lay between the germline ends.

The genes are TRBV7-2 and TRBJ2-7; D uncertain. Trimming took off 1 base at V and 5 bases at J, with 9 bases between the two ends. The CDR3 consists of 13 residues. CDR1 is SGHTA, CDR2 FQGNSA, per germline. As DNA, the CDR3 is TGTGCCAGCAGCTTAGGCGGTTTGAACGAGCAGTACTTC. It codes for CASSLGGLNEQYF.

In its sample, this clonotype was seen a few times. The V and J genes are TRBV5-1 and TRBJ2-1; 10 nucleotides align to TRBD2. The CDR3 totals 15 residues. The V segment lost 1 base and the J segment 8 bases; nucleotides outside the gene matches: 6. CDR1 is SGHRS, CDR2 YFSETQ, per germline. Here the CDR3 DNA reads TGCGCCAGCAGCTTGTTCGGACTAGCGGTCGATGAGCAGTTCTTC. Protein product: CASSLFGLAVDEQFF.

This clonotype came up once. V is TRBV7-9 and J is TRBJ2-1, with 8 bases aligning to TRBD2. CDR1 SEHNR and CDR2 FQNEAQ come from the germline V gene (reference sequence). The V and J ends lost 2 bases and 12 bases, in that order; junction bases with no gene match: 15. This CDR3 region has 16 residues. The DNA for the CDR3 is TGTGCCAGCAGCTTACGCCCGGTCGGGGGGGCTTATGGGCAGTTCTTC. It translates to CASSLRPVGGAYGQFF.

This rearrangement joins TRBV24-1 to TRBJ2-5; D not resolved. V was clipped by 4 bases and J by 0 bases, with 8 bases between them. The CDR3 spans 14 residues. The V gene's germline CDR1 is KGHDR and CDR2 SFDVKD. CDR3 amino acids: CATSELRYQETQYF. CDR3 bases: TGTGCCACCAGTGAGTTGAGGTACCAAGAGACCCAGTACTTC.

The V gene is TRBV9, the J gene TRBJ2-3; D may be TRBD1 (5 bases). Germline V gene sequence: CDR1 SGDLS, CDR2 YYNGEE. This CDR3 is built from 15 residues. Between the trimmed V and J ends, which lost 0 bases and 3 bases, there was a span of 11 bases. CDR3 nucleotide sequence: TGTGCCAGCAGCGTAGAAGGGGTAGGGACAGATACGCAGTATTTT. As protein: CASSVEGVGTDTQYF.

V usage is TRBV10-2 and J usage is TRBJ1-2; D is ambiguous. The ends were cut back, 2 bases at V and 7 bases at J, with 14 bases in the middle. Germline CDR1 reads WSHSY; CDR2 reads SAAADI. The CDR3 totals 14 residues. The CDR3 DNA follows: TGCGCCAGCAGTGAGCGAGGGTCGGGGTTTGGCTACACCTTC. It specifies CASSERGSGFGYTF.

The rearrangement uses TRBV5-1 and TRBJ2-2; 8 nucleotides align to TRBD2. Germline V lookup: CDR1 SGHRS, CDR2 YFSETQ. Losses at the gene ends were 2 bases for V and 3 bases for J; bases not matched to a gene: 3. CDR3 size: 15 residues. The CDR3 spells CASSLSGGHTGELFF. In DNA form, the CDR3 reads TGCGCCAGCAGCTTAAGCGGGGGACACACCGGGGAGCTGTTTTTT.

The V gene is TRBV5-6, the J gene TRBJ2-5; tentatively, D is TRBD1 (6 bases). CDR3 length: 13 residues. Trimming removed 4 bases at V and 1 base at J, with 8 bases between. Germline CDR1 is SGHDT and CDR2 is YYEEEE. The CDR3 DNA reads as TGTGCCAGCAGCCCGGACAGCCAAGAGACCCAGTACTTC. This encodes CASSPDSQETQYF. Full variable domain (missing parts from reference TRBV5-6 and TRBJ2-5): DAGVTQSPTHLIKTRGQQVTLRCSPKSGHDTVSWYQQALGQGPQFIFQYYEEEERQRGNFPDRFSGHQFPNYSSELNVNALLLGDSALYLCASSPDSQETQYFGPGTRLLVL.

This chain joins TRBV9 and TRBJ1-1; a weak D match, TRBD1 (5 bases). In germline, CDR1 is SGDLS, CDR2 YYNGEE. Deletions cut 2 bases from V and 6 bases from J, with 8 bases between. The CDR3 runs to 12 residues. The CDR3 is CASSVVGAEAFF. For the CDR3, the DNA is TGTGCCAGCAGCGTTGTAGGGGCTGAAGCTTTCTTT.

The chain uses TRBV12-3 or TRBV12-4 and TRBJ2-3; a possible D gene is TRBD2 (5 bases). The CDR3 contains 14 residues. Trimming pared 5 bases from V and 0 bases from J, leaving 9 bases between. The CDR3 DNA reads TGTGCCAGCAGTAGAGAGGGAAGCACAGATACGCAGTATTTT. Its protein is CASSREGSTDTQYF.

V gene TRBV9 combines with J gene TRBJ2-1; no clear D gene. The CDR3 sequence is 13 residues long. V dropped 6 bases and J dropped 7 bases, with 14 bases sitting between them. Germline V lookup: CDR1 SGDLS, CDR2 YYNGEE. The CDR3 protein is CASNAPRLNEQFF. In DNA form, the CDR3 reads TGTGCCAGCAACGCTCCACGCTTAAATGAGCAGTTCTTC. The full variable domain, its missing parts supplied by reference TRBV9 and TRBJ2-1, is DSGVTQTPKHLITATGQRVTLRCSPRSGDLSVYWYQQSLDQGLQFLIQYYNGEERAKGNILERFSAQQFPDLHSELNLSSLELGDSALYFCASNAPRLNEQFFGPGTRLTVL.

The table lists this clonotype with a count of one. CDR3 sequence reads: CRVGGGGGTEAFF. CDR3 sequence (DNA): TGCAGGGTGGGGGGGGGGGGGGGCACTGAAGCTTTCTTT. V and J are TRBV29-1 and TRBJ1-1; tentative D call: TRBD1 (5 bases). Germline V gene sequence: CDR1 SQVTM, CDR2 ANQGSEA. The CDR3 runs to 13 residues.

This clonotype has at least ten counts. This sequence joins TRBV5-8 and TRBJ1-5; weak D call: TRBD1 (5 bases). The CDR3 runs to 13 residues. The ends were cut back, 3 bases at V and 7 bases at J, with 11 bases in the middle. The germline V gene has CDR1 SGHTS and CDR2 YDEGEE. The DNA of the CDR3 is TGTGCCAGCAGCTCAGGGCCTTCGCAGCCCCAGCATTTT. It is translated as CASSSGPSQPQHF.

The CDR3 nucleotides are TGCAGTGCTCCCGGGACTGGATCCTACAATGAGCAGTTCTTC. Amino acids: CSAPGTGSYNEQFF. The chain couples TRBV20-1 to TRBJ2-1; tentative D call: TRBD2 (6 bases). Germline V gene data show CDR1 as DFQATT and CDR2 as SNEGSKA (reference sequence). V lost 5 bases and J lost 1, with 12 bases in between. CDR3 length: 14 amino acids.

The chain carries TRBV20-1 and TRBJ1-1, with TRBD1 matching over 10 bases. Trimming at V came to 8 bases and at J to 3 bases, leaving 9 bases not matched to a gene. The CDR3 has 14 amino acids. Germline lookup yields CDR1 DFQATT and CDR2 SNEGSKA (reference sequence). The CDR3 region has the DNA TGCAGTTCCGGGGACAGGGGAAGGGACACTGAAGCTTTCTTT. Residues: CSSGDRGRDTEAFF.